Listed below are T cell receptor beta chains from one sample, sequenced in a study of tumor-infiltrating lymphocytes in primary liver carcinoma. TCRdb fed the multiplex PCR reads into MiXCR, producing one record per CDR3 protein. This sample has about 200,000 distinct CDR3 sequences, with less than 75% found just once. What was sequenced was peripheral blood. These receptor sequences come from an older woman with primary liver carcinoma and hepatitis B virus infection. The CDR3 runs from the conserved cysteine through the conserved F or W. Fields, in order: D gene, clone size, J gene, V gene, CDR3 protein, CDR3 DNA. The D gene is left open where the match is weak. A row's size may be missing; if present it is once, few, many or a size class.

>TRBD2|-|TRBJ2-3|TRBV29-1
CSARGDPTDTQYF
TGCAGCGCTCGGGGGGATCCCACTGATACGCAGTATTTT
>TRBD2|medium-sized|TRBJ2-5|TRBV12-3/TRBV12-4
CASSRREGRGAQYF
TGTGCCAGCAGTCGACGGGAGGGCCGGGGAGCCCAGTACTTC
>-|many|TRBJ2-3|TRBV29-1
CSVQGGSTDTQYF
TGCAGCGTTCAGGGGGGTAGCACAGATACGCAGTATTTT
>-|-|TRBJ1-3|TRBV5-5
CASNVRGSGNTIYF
TGTGCCAGCAACGTCAGGGGTAGTGGAAACACCATATATTTT
>-|few|TRBJ1-2|TRBV5-4
CASSQKPPGGYTF
TGTGCCAGCAGCCAGAAGCCCCCTGGGGGCTACACCTTC
>TRBD1|-|TRBJ1-1|TRBV7-9
CASSRDRGDTEAFF
TGTGCCAGCAGCCGGGACAGGGGGGACACTGAAGCTTTCTTT
>-|-|TRBJ2-5|TRBV11-2
CARSFNRVRGETQYF
TGTGCCAGAAGCTTTAACAGGGTCCGGGGGGAGACCCAGTACTTC
>-|-|TRBJ2-7|TRBV10-2
CASSEAPTYEQNF
TGCGCCAGCAGTGAGGCGCCTACCTACGAGCAGAACTTC
>TRBD2|once|TRBJ2-1|TRBV5-6
CASSLERGRVRNEQFF
TGTGCCAGCAGCTTGGAACGCGGGAGGGTTCGGAATGAGCAGTTCTTC
>-|-|TRBJ2-1|TRBV11-1
CASSFIGASLSYNGQFF
TGTGCCAGTAGCTTCATAGGTGCATCCCTATCCTACAATGGGCAGTTCTTC
>-|-|TRBJ1-1|TRBV11-2
CASSSTEGWTEAFF
TGTGCCAGCAGCTCGACAGAGGGATGGACTGAAGCTTTCTTT